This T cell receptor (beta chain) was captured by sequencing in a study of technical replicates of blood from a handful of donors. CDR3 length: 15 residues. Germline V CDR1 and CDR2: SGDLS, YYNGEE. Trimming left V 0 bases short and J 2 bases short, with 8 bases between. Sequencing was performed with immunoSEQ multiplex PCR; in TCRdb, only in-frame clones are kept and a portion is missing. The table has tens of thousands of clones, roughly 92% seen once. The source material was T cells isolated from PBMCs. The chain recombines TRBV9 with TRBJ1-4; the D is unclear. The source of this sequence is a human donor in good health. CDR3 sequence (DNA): TGTGCCAGCAGCGTAGCGAGGCAGACTAATGAAAAACTGTTTTTT. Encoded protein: CASSVARQTNEKLFF. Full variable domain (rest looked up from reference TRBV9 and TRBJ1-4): DSGVTQTPKHLITATGQRVTLRCSPRSGDLSVYWYQQSLDQGLQFLIQYYNGEERAKGNILERFSAQQFPDLHSELNLSSLELGDSALYFCASSVARQTNEKLFFGSGTQLSVL.